This T cell receptor beta chain was profiled in a study of cytomegalovirus exposure and HLA in healthy donors. Study observations and caveats: Reportedly, cytomegalovirus status was diagnosed with high sensitivity and specificity. Specificity of three CMV-associated chains for CMV antigens was verified in vitro. Cytomegalovirus-associated status was assigned to some 160 TCR beta chains. The TCR clusters that emerged in the first cohort tended, a later analysis found, to co-occur in the roughly 110 validation repertoires.

This CDR3 spans 17 amino acids. Germline V CDR1 and CDR2: ENHRY, SYGVKD. Trimming removed 3 bases from V and 2 bases from J; junction bases left unmatched: 8. As concerns this clone: Its matching antigen is unknown.

The protocol was immunoSEQ multiplex PCR, while the TCRdb copy is restricted to in-frame clones and leaves out a portion. Of some 170,000 clones listed, approximately 88% were seen once; the top ten hold about a tenth. The sequence derives from a man aged 30-40 years in good health and CMV-seropositive. The chain uses TRBV10-3 and TRBJ1-5; 9 bases agree with TRBD1. The sequenced material came from PBMCs. The CDR3 sequence is CAISDPTGGGGNQPQHF. The CDR3 DNA reads TGTGCCATCAGTGACCCCACAGGGGGCGGGGGCAATCAGCCCCAGCATTTT.